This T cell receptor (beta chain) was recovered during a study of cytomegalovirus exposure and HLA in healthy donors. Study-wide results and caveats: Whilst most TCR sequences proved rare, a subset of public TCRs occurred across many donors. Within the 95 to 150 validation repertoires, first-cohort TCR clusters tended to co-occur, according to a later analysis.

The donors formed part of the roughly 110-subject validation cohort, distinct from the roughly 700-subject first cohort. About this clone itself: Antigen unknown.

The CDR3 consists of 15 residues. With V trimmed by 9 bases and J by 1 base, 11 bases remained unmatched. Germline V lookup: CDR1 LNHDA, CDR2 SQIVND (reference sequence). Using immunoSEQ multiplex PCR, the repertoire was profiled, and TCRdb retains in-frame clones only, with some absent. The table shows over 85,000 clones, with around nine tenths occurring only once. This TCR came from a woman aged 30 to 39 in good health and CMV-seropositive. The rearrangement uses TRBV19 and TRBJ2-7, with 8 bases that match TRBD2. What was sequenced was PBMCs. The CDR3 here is CARRSGTHKSYEQYF. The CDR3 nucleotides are TGTGCCAGGCGTAGCGGGACACATAAATCCTACGAGCAGTACTTC.